This is a list of T cell receptor beta chains from one sample in a study of beta chain features in type 1 diabetes. Clones were sequenced by immunoSEQ multiplex PCR, and TCRdb holds only the in-frame ones, with some missing. This table holds around 310,000 clones, 13% found once. The sample comprised naive CD4+ T cells from blood. These TCRs come from a young woman with type 1 diabetes. Each CDR3 is given with its conserved first and last residue. The order of the fields is D gene, clone size, V gene, J gene, CDR3 protein, CDR3 DNA. The D gene is left open where the match is weak. Rows give clone size only sometimes, using once, few, many, or a class for an expanded clone.

d_gene: TRBD1; abundance: few; v_gene: TRBV4-3; j_gene: TRBJ1-5; CDR3aa: CASSQDRTGAAGNQPQHF; CDR3nt: TGCGCCAGCAGCCAAGATCGAACAGGGGCGGCGGGCAATCAGCCCCAGCATTTT
d_gene: TRBD2; abundance: -; v_gene: TRBV29-1; j_gene: TRBJ2-1; CDR3aa: CSVEVRLAGESSYNEQFF; CDR3nt: TGCAGCGTTGAAGTTAGGCTAGCGGGGGAAAGCTCCTACAATGAGCAGTTCTTC
d_gene: TRBD2; abundance: few; v_gene: TRBV4-3; j_gene: TRBJ2-1; CDR3aa: CASSLSGLVNEQFF; CDR3nt: TGCGCCAGCAGCCTATCGGGACTAGTTAATGAGCAGTTCTTC
d_gene: TRBD1; abundance: -; v_gene: TRBV7-6; j_gene: TRBJ2-1; CDR3aa: CASSLYGTGGGEQFF; CDR3nt: TGTGCCAGCAGCTTGTACGGGACAGGGGGCGGGGAGCAGTTCTTC
d_gene: -; abundance: few; v_gene: TRBV28; j_gene: TRBJ1-2; CDR3aa: CATYLNNLNYGYTF; CDR3nt: TGTGCCACCTACCTGAATAACCTTAACTATGGCTACACCTTC
d_gene: -; abundance: -; v_gene: TRBV30; j_gene: TRBJ2-5; CDR3aa: CAWGVGGETQYF; CDR3nt: TGTGCCTGGGGAGTGGGGGGAGAGACCCAGTACTTC
d_gene: TRBD1; abundance: few; v_gene: TRBV5-1; j_gene: TRBJ1-2; CDR3aa: CASRALEGANGYTF; CDR3nt: TGCGCCAGCAGAGCACTGGAGGGGGCTAATGGCTACACCTTC
d_gene: -; abundance: -; v_gene: TRBV4-3; j_gene: TRBJ2-1; CDR3aa: CASSQRTGFVASYNEQFF; CDR3nt: TGCGCCAGCAGCCAAAGAACCGGGTTCGTCGCCTCCTACAATGAGCAGTTCTTC
d_gene: -; abundance: few; v_gene: TRBV9; j_gene: TRBJ2-1; CDR3aa: CASSATSLGEQFF; CDR3nt: TGTGCCAGCAGCGCTACTAGTTTAGGTGAGCAGTTCTTC
d_gene: -; abundance: few; v_gene: TRBV19; j_gene: TRBJ2-2; CDR3aa: CASTKTGNTGELFF; CDR3nt: TGTGCCAGTACCAAGACAGGGAACACCGGGGAGCTGTTTTTT
d_gene: -; abundance: -; v_gene: TRBV5-1; j_gene: TRBJ2-1; CDR3aa: CASSSRGSYNEQFF; CDR3nt: TGCGCCAGCAGCTCTAGGGGGTCCTACAATGAGCAGTTCTTC
d_gene: TRBD2; abundance: few; v_gene: TRBV7-3; j_gene: TRBJ2-3; CDR3aa: CASSLTSGGTDTQYF; CDR3nt: TGTGCCAGCAGCCTGACTAGCGGGGGTACAGATACGCAGTATTTT
d_gene: TRBD2; abundance: -; v_gene: TRBV7-2; j_gene: TRBJ2-5; CDR3aa: CASGRTSGETQYF; CDR3nt: TGTGCCAGCGGAAGGACTAGCGGCGAGACCCAGTACTTC
d_gene: -; abundance: -; v_gene: TRBV7-8; j_gene: TRBJ1-5; CDR3aa: CASSLIVSNQPQHF; CDR3nt: TGTGCCAGCAGCTTAATAGTGAGCAATCAGCCCCAGCATTTT
d_gene: -; abundance: -; v_gene: TRBV7-9; j_gene: TRBJ2-1; CDR3aa: CASTPPLAYNEQFF; CDR3nt: TGTGCCAGCACCCCCCCACTAGCCTACAATGAGCAGTTCTTC
d_gene: TRBD2; abundance: -; v_gene: TRBV6-1; j_gene: TRBJ2-3; CDR3aa: CASSETSSGRRMDTQYF; CDR3nt: TGTGCCAGCAGTGAAACCTCTAGCGGGAGAAGGATGGATACGCAGTATTTT
d_gene: -; abundance: -; v_gene: TRBV28; j_gene: TRBJ1-2; CDR3aa: CASSPGFYGYTF; CDR3nt: TGTGCCAGCAGTCCGGGGTTCTATGGCTACACCTTC
d_gene: TRBD2; abundance: few; v_gene: TRBV14; j_gene: TRBJ2-1; CDR3aa: CASHLAGRYNEQFF; CDR3nt: TGTGCCAGCCACCTAGCGGGACGTTACAATGAGCAGTTCTTC
d_gene: -; abundance: -; v_gene: TRBV18; j_gene: TRBJ1-3; CDR3aa: CASSRQAAGNTIYF; CDR3nt: TGTGCCAGCTCACGACAGGCCGCCGGAAACACCATATATTTT
d_gene: TRBD2; abundance: -; v_gene: TRBV19; j_gene: TRBJ2-1; CDR3aa: CASSIVKTSGYNEQFF; CDR3nt: TGTGCCAGTAGTATTGTTAAGACTAGCGGCTACAATGAGCAGTTCTTC
d_gene: TRBD1; abundance: -; v_gene: TRBV5-1; j_gene: TRBJ1-2; CDR3aa: CASSYGQGPFYGYTF; CDR3nt: TGCGCCAGCAGCTACGGACAGGGGCCGTTCTATGGCTACACCTTC
d_gene: -; abundance: -; v_gene: TRBV5-4; j_gene: TRBJ1-2; CDR3aa: CASSPLNSYGVGYTF; CDR3nt: TGTGCCAGCAGCCCTTTAAACTCGTATGGAGTTGGCTACACCTTC